The rows below give T cell receptor beta chains drawn from one sample of a study of T cells in Graves' hyperthyroidism and ophthalmopathy. MiXCR, run by TCRdb on the multiplex PCR reads, gives a single entry per CDR3 protein. The sample lists approximately 400,000 distinct CDR3 sequences, 25% occurring once. What was sequenced was blood. The receptors shown here come from a man aged 45 to 65 with Graves' hyperthyroidism. Both conserved end residues are part of each CDR3. A D gene is named only where the DNA matches it firmly. The size field is filled for only some rows; it gives once, few, many or a size class.

clone_size	cdr3_length	v_call	d_call	j_call	cdr3_aa	cdr3_nt
NA	14	TRBV3-1	NA	TRBJ1-6	CASSPGGPYSPLHF	TGTGCCAGCAGCCCCGGGGGGCCTTATTCACCCCTCCACTTT
many	12	TRBV28	NA	TRBJ1-2	CASSFKGYGYTF	TGTGCCAGCAGTTTTAAGGGGTATGGCTACACCTTC
many	13	TRBV6-1	NA	TRBJ1-1	CATSVQMNTEAFF	TGTGCCACCTCGGTACAGATGAACACTGAAGCTTTCTTT
NA	14	TRBV10-2	NA	TRBJ1-2	CASSIETVNYGYTF	TGCGCCAGCAGTATCGAGACCGTAAACTATGGCTACACCTTC
few	15	TRBV12-3/TRBV12-4	TRBD2	TRBJ2-1	CASSFGRGLAGGKFF	TGTGCCAGCAGTTTCGGGCGCGGGCTAGCGGGAGGAAAGTTCTTC
NA	12	TRBV20-1	NA	TRBJ2-3	CSARDSAQSQYF	TGCAGTGCTAGAGATTCGGCGCAGTCGCAGTATTTT
NA	15	TRBV7-3	TRBD1	TRBJ2-3	CASSEGQDGADTQYF	TGTGCCAGCAGCGAAGGACAGGACGGCGCAGATACGCAGTATTTT
NA	14	TRBV19	NA	TRBJ1-6	CASKGSSYNSPLHF	TGTGCCAGCAAGGGAAGCTCCTATAATTCACCCCTCCACTTT
few	18	TRBV20-1	TRBD1	TRBJ2-7	CSARRTQGATGWAHEQYF	TGCAGTGCTAGACGGACCCAGGGGGCGACGGGATGGGCCCACGAGCAGTACTTC
many	17	TRBV6-6	TRBD2	TRBJ2-7	CASSYSSLREAAYEQYF	TGTGCCAGCAGTTACTCGTCTTTGCGGGAGGCCGCCTACGAGCAGTACTTC
many	13	TRBV3-1	NA	TRBJ1-1	CASSQDTIGEAFF	TGTGCCAGCAGCCAAGATACCATCGGGGAAGCTTTCTTT